At least ten counts were recorded for the clone carrying this T cell receptor beta chain. The data derive from a study of human T cells and chemical hapten exposure. Unfractionated whole blood yielded total RNA. TCRdb re-called the 5' RACE reads with MiXCR, one entry per CDR3 protein. Counted here are about 81,000 distinct CDR3 sequences, approximately 16% occurring once; the ten biggest clones make up almost 7%. This CDR3 spans 14 amino acids. V lost 0 bases and J lost 5, with 10 bases in between. Germline V gives CDR1 MNHNY, CDR2 SVGAGI (reference sequence). This rearrangement joins TRBV6-6 to TRBJ1-1, with D tentatively TRBD1 (5 bases). The source of this sequence is a female donor in good health. The CDR3 DNA is TGTGCCAGCAGTTACTCGACGGGGGGGACTGAAGCTTTCTTT. As protein: CASSYSTGGTEAFF.